The T cell receptor beta chain under discussion was sequenced for a study of OX40 agonist ivuxolimab in advanced cancers. Study-level information: Treatment of patients was with ivuxolimab, an agonistic anti-OX40 (CD134) antibody. Overall study findings and caveats: Still undetermined is the antigen specificity of the expanded peripheral T cells. Averaging showed that CD8+ T cells had more expanded clones than CD4+ did.

Data came from immunoSEQ multiplex PCR; TCRdb stores just in-frame clones and leaves some out. The sample yields roughly 75,000 clones, 86% seen once. Autoimmune disease history or systemic immunosuppression barred patients. The length of the CDR3 is 15 residues. Germline CDR1 reads SGHNT; CDR2 reads YENEEA. V lost 5 bases and J 7 bases, leaving 20 bases between the germline ends. On this clone: No antigen is known for it.

Sequenced material: CD4+ or CD8+ T cells sorted from blood, taken in a trial of the OX40 agonist ivuxolimab. The chain recombines TRBV11-3 with TRBJ1-1, with D maybe TRBD1 (5 bases). This TCR came from an adult with an advanced solid tumor such as melanoma, head and neck, liver or kidney cancer. This CDR3 reads CASSPSATTGYEAFF. CDR3 bases: TGTGCCAGCAGCCCCTCCGCAACAACAGGTTATGAAGCTTTCTTT.